This TCR beta chain was sequenced during a study of OX40 agonist ivuxolimab in advanced cancers. Notes on the research overall: Ivuxolimab was a fully human IgG2 agonistic monoclonal antibody targeting the costimulatory receptor OX40 (CD134). Intravenous ivuxolimab was administered to patients every 2 weeks at six dose levels: 0.01, 0.1, 0.3, 1.5, 3 and 10 mg/kg. Of the 50 to 55 patients in dose escalation, about 20 had hepatocellular carcinoma, some 15 had melanoma, 9 had renal cell carcinoma and 9 had head and neck cancer. A male proportion of roughly 85% and a mean age of 60 years, ranging from roughly 23 to 85, were recorded for the dose-escalation cohort. Prior anti-PD-1, anti-PD-L1 or anti-CTLA-4 therapy was permitted, and less than 45% of dose-escalation patients had received checkpoint inhibitors. Partial responses occurred in three dose-escalation patients: two with cutaneous melanoma and one with hepatocellular carcinoma. Peripheral TCRbeta sequencing aimed to test whether ivuxolimab altered TCR sequence diversity and caused clonal T-cell expansion. The paper covers the monotherapy dose-escalation part of the phase I ivuxolimab trial, which included N of about 50 patients.

Notes on this clone: The antigen it binds to is not known. No base quality values were provided; no much bigger clone lies one nucleotide off.

Measured from the cysteine to the phenylalanine, the CDR3 is 15 residues long. Here the CDR3 DNA is all that survives: 45 bases in frame from base 1. The CDR1 and CDR2 encoded by the germline V gene are KGHSH and LQKENI. The trial excluded patients who had a history of autoimmune disease or who were on systemic immunosuppression. Peripheral blood for TCR sequencing was drawn from every dose cohort at baseline, at cycle 4 day 1 and at cycle 7 day 1. The samples were taken from a phase I, first-in-human, multicenter, open-label dose-escalation trial of ivuxolimab. Adults with locally advanced or metastatic melanoma, renal cell, hepatocellular, or head and neck squamous cell carcinoma were enrolled in the trial. Before TCR sequencing, CD4+ T cells and CD8+ T cells were sorted from peripheral blood as separate populations. Genomic DNA was extracted from sorted cells for sequencing of the TCRbeta CDR3 region. TCRbeta CDR3 regions were sequenced using the immunoSEQ Assay. In TCRdb, the immuneACCESS table is reduced to in-frame sequences with V and J assigned. These tables do not hold every clone; where another copy was compared, an unresolved V gene accounts for under half, and the others remain unexplained. This sample holds approximately 76,000 clones; around 85% were observed only once. Under 0.75% of the sample comes from the top ten.

On the study overall, not on this receptor specifically: Low levels of normalized T-cell clonal expansion were also seen in some patients who did not respond. At doses of 0.1 to 3.0 mg/kg, clonal expansion of both CD4+ and CD8+ T cells in blood was seen between baseline and week 6. On average, CD8+ T cells showed more expanded clones than CD4+ T cells after ivuxolimab. Partial responders in the 0.1-3.0 mg/kg groups had among the lowest normalized peripheral clonal expansion, especially among CD8+ T cells. The antigen specificity of the clonally expanded peripheral T cells was not determined.

Material: CD4+ or CD8+ T cells sorted from blood, obtained in a trial of the OX40 agonist ivuxolimab. The sequence was collected from an adult with an advanced solid tumor such as melanoma, head and neck, liver or kidney cancer. This receptor chain uses TRBV18 and TRBJ2-5; a weak D assignment points to TRBD1 (6 bases agree). The DNA end lines up better with TRBJ2-7; the J call may be wrong. In nucleotides, the sequence is TGTGCCAGCTCACCACCGGCAGGGGCGGCCTACGAGCAGTACTTC. Its protein is CASSPPAGAAYEQYF.